Reported below is one T cell receptor (beta chain). What it binds is unknown. This CDR3 has 17 amino acids. The ends lost 3 bases at V and 2 bases at J; junction bases unmatched: 8. Germline CDR1 is GTSNPN and CDR2 is SVGIG (reference sequence). Here immunoSEQ multiplex PCR was the method, and the copy in TCRdb shows in-frame clones only, minus some. The repertoire includes around 60,000 clones, approximately 86% of them detected once, and 15% to 20% sits in the top ten. The sample originates from a study of OX40 agonist ivuxolimab in advanced cancers. The overall study: Patients undergoing dose escalation presented with hepatocellular carcinoma, melanoma, renal cell or head and neck cancer. At about 81% male, the cohort had a mean age of approximately 64 years, ranging from about 20 to 90. Whole-study findings and limits: Clonal expansion by week 6 occurred in CD4+ and CD8+ blood T cells (at 0.1 to 3.0 mg/kg). Antigen specificity of clonally expanded peripheral T cells was not established.

This TCR derives from an adult with an advanced solid tumor such as melanoma, head and neck, liver or kidney cancer. This chain joins TRBV30 and TRBJ1-5; 12 bases are shared with TRBD1. Sequenced material: CD4+ or CD8+ T cells sorted from blood, taken in a trial of the OX40 agonist ivuxolimab. CDR3 nucleotide sequence: TGTGCCTGGAGCCCGGGACAGGGGGCGCGGGGCAATCAGCCCCAGCATTTT. Residues: CAWSPGQGARGNQPQHF.